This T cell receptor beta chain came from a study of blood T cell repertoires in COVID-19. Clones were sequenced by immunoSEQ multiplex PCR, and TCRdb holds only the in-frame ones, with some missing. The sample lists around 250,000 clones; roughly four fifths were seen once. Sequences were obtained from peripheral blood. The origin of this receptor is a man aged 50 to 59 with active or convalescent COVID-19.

The CDR3 here is CASSPSSGGATDTQYF. The CDR3 nucleotides are TGTGCCAGCAGTCCATCTAGCGGGGGAGCCACAGATACGCAGTATTTT. The rearrangement joins TRBV27 to TRBJ2-3; 10 bases match TRBD2. V was clipped by 5 bases and J by 2 bases; unmatched bases: 7. The CDR3 has 16 residues. Germline V CDR1 and CDR2: MNHEY, SMNVEV (reference sequence).